This T cell receptor (beta chain) was captured by sequencing in a study of neurological immune-mediated disorders. Healthy control samples came from blood bank volunteers in Maryland, USA. Unsorted libraries were derived from 2 million PBMCs stored at -80 C. Synthesis of cDNA was performed by 5'RACE using 10-nucleotide random UMIs. TCRdb re-called the 5' RACE reads through MiXCR, storing one row per CDR3 protein. The repertoire includes roughly 76,000 distinct CDR3 sequences, 11% to 15% of them detected once, and 6.8% sits in the top ten. The table lists this clonotype with many counts. V lost 8 bases and J lost 5, with 35 bases in between. Germline V lookup: CDR1 MGHDK, CDR2 SYGVNS. This CDR3 has 20 residues.

Sequenced sample: PBMCs. The V gene is TRBV25-1, the J gene TRBJ2-3; perhaps TRBD1 as D (6 bases). This TCR was sampled from a woman aged 50 to 65 in good health. CDR3 nucleotide sequence: TGTGCCAGCCTTGTTTCAAAACCCGGGCAGGGGAGAATGATAGGAGATACGCAGTATTTT. It encodes CASLVSKPGQGRMIGDTQYF.